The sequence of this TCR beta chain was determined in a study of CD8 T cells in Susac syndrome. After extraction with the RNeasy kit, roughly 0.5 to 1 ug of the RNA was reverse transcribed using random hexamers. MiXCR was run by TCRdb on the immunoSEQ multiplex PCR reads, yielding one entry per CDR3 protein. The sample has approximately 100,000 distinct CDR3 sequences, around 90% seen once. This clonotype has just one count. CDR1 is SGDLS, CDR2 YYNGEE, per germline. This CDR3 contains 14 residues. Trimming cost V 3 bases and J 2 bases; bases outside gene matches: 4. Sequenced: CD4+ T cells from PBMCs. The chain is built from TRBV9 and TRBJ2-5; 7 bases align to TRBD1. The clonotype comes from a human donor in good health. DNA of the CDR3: TGTGCCAGCAGCGCATACAGGGGACAAGAGACCCAGTACTTC. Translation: CASSAYRGQETQYF.